Below, 30 T cell receptor beta chains from the same sample are listed, as sequenced in a study of response to subunit inactivated influenza vaccine. TCRdb independently ran MiXCR on the RT-PCR reads; one entry per CDR3 protein. The data contain approximately 530,000 distinct CDR3 sequences, 6.5% to 8% of them singletons. The sequences come from PBMCs from blood, collected less than 30 months after vaccination. The source is a man aged 50-75 years who received an inactivated influenza vaccine.

The chain uses TRBV5-1 and TRBJ2-7; TRBD1 might be the D (6 bases). The CDR3 runs to 15 residues. V dropped 0 bases and J dropped 3 bases, with 13 bases sitting between them. From germline, CDR1 is SGHRS and CDR2 YFSETQ. CDR3 protein: CASSLGTVEIYEQYF. Written as DNA, the CDR3 is TGCGCCAGCAGCTTGGGGACAGTCGAAATCTACGAGCAGTACTTC.

This clonotype was detected many times. This sequence joins TRBV4-3 and TRBJ1-2, with no clear D. Trimming left V 0 bases short and J 4 bases short, with 9 bases between. The CDR3 spans 14 residues. Germline V gene sequence: CDR1 LGHNA, CDR2 YSLEER. As DNA, the CDR3 is TGCGCCAGCAGCCAAGATTTAAGTGTCTATGGCTACACCTTC. It translates to CASSQDLSVYGYTF.

The genes are TRBV28 and TRBJ1-5; a weak D match, TRBD1 (5 bases). This CDR3 is 14 amino acids long. Trimming shortened V by 10 bases and J by 0 bases, and 13 bases separated the two germline ends. Germline assignment: CDR1 MDHEN and CDR2 SYDVKM. The CDR3 loop is CATSKGDSNQPQHF. Written as DNA, the CDR3 is TGTGCCACCTCAAAAGGGGATAGCAATCAGCCCCAGCATTTT.

This clonotype was observed at least ten times. The rearrangement joins TRBV27 to TRBJ2-7; possibly TRBD2 for D (5 bases). Trimming removed 4 bases from V and 6 bases from J, with 7 bases in between. The CDR3 has 11 residues. The V gene's germline CDR1 is MNHEY and CDR2 SMNVEV (reference sequence). CDR3 amino acids: CASSSRGEQYF. DNA for the CDR3: TGTGCCAGCAGTTCTCGGGGCGAGCAGTACTTC.

This clonotype was seen more than once but under ten times. This chain connects TRBV28 to TRBJ1-1, with D perhaps TRBD1 (5 bases). The length of the CDR3 is 17 residues. Germline V gene sequence: CDR1 MDHEN, CDR2 SYDVKM. V lost 8 bases to trimming and J lost 5 bases, with 27 bases between them. The CDR3 spells CASPPHRSGGLLTEAFF. In DNA form, the CDR3 reads TGTGCCAGCCCCCCCCACCGCTCGGGGGGACTTCTTACTGAAGCTTTCTTT.

This clonotype appeared many times. The chain combines TRBV5-1 with TRBJ1-5, with 7 bases fitting TRBD1. With V trimmed by 4 bases and J by 7 bases, 11 bases remained unmatched. CDR1 is SGHRS, CDR2 YFSETQ, per germline. This CDR3 is built from 15 residues. CDR3 residues: CASSPNTGASQPQHF. The CDR3 DNA is TGCGCCAGCAGCCCAAACACAGGGGCTAGCCAGCCCCAGCATTTT. Variable domain in full (rest from reference TRBV5-1 and TRBJ1-5): KAGVTQTPRYLIKTRGQQVTLSCSPISGHRSVSWYQQTPGQGLQFLFEYFSETQRNKGNFPGRFSGRQFSNSRSEMNVSTLELGDSALYLCASSPNTGASQPQHFGDGTRLSIL.

This clonotype was seen a handful of times. The CDR3 sequence: CASSLDSSGSPYNEQFF. In DNA, the CDR3 is TGTGCCAGCAGCTTAGACTCTAGCGGGAGTCCATACAATGAGCAGTTCTTC. The chain employs TRBV5-4 and TRBJ2-1; 10 bases agree with TRBD2. The CDR3 spans 17 residues. From germline, CDR1 is SGHNT and CDR2 YYREEE (reference sequence). Trimming took 2 bases from V and 4 from J; bases not matched to a gene: 9. Filled out from reference TRBV5-4 and TRBJ2-1, the complete variable domain reads ETGVTQSPTHLIKTRGQQVTLRCSSQSGHNTVSWYQQALGQGPQFIFQYYREEENGRGNFPPRFSGLQFPNYSSELNVNALELDDSALYLCASSLDSSGSPYNEQFFGPGTRLTVL.

This clonotype has just a few counts. V and J are TRBV7-6 and TRBJ2-3, with TRBD2 matching 7 bases. The CDR3 is 15 residues long. CDR1 is SGHVS and CDR2 is FNYEAQ in the germline V gene. Trimming at V came to 5 bases and at J to 5 bases, leaving 10 bases not matched to a gene. The DNA for the CDR3 is TGTGCCAGCAGCGGGGGGACTATCTCTGGAGATACGCAGTATTTT. Translated, it gives CASSGGTISGDTQYF.

V usage is TRBV5-5 and J usage is TRBJ1-3, with D perhaps TRBD1 (6 bases). Trimming took 4 bases from V and 0 from J, leaving 14 bases between them. This CDR3 comprises 16 residues. Germline CDR1 SGHKS, CDR2 YYEKEE (reference sequence). CDR3 protein: CASSQPGQYSGNTIYF. CDR3 bases: TGTGCCAGCAGCCAACCGGGACAATACTCTGGAAACACCATATATTTT.

This clonotype came up a few times. In DNA form, the CDR3 reads TGCAGCGCTCCCAGGGCGGGTAGCTCCTACAATGAGCAGTTCTTC. Translated: CSAPRAGSSYNEQFF. The gene calls are TRBV29-1 and TRBJ2-1, with D perhaps assigned TRBD1 or TRBD2 (5 bases each). The V gene lost 7 bases and the J gene lost 0 bases, with 16 bases spanning the gap. The CDR3 runs 15 residues. The germline CDR1 and CDR2 sequences are SQVTM and ANQGSEA.

V gene TRBV20-1 combines with J gene TRBJ2-5; TRBD2 agrees at 11 bases. This CDR3 has 15 residues. Germline CDR1 DFQATT, CDR2 SNEGSKA (reference sequence). V lost 5 bases, J lost 1 base, and 6 bases stayed unmatched. The CDR3 here is CSAGRLAGRQETQYF. CDR3 nucleotides: TGCAGTGCTGGAAGACTAGCGGGGCGCCAAGAGACCCAGTACTTC.

The V and J genes are TRBV29-1 and TRBJ2-5; tentative D call: TRBD1 (7 bases). The germline V gene has CDR1 SQVTM and CDR2 ANQGSEA. Trimming cost V 4 bases and J 5 bases, with 14 bases left between them. The CDR3 spans 13 residues. In DNA form, the CDR3 reads TGCAGCGTTGTGGAGGGGGCGGGGGAGACCCAGTACTTC. Encoded protein: CSVVEGAGETQYF.

CDR3 nucleotides: TGTGCCAGTCTTAAAGGGAGCACAGATACGCAGTATTTT. The encoded protein is CASLKGSTDTQYF. The rearrangement joins TRBV12-3 or TRBV12-4 to TRBJ2-3; D call uncertain. V lost 9 bases and J 0 bases, leaving 10 bases between the germline ends. This CDR3 is 13 amino acids long.

This clonotype was observed at least ten times. V usage is TRBV10-3 and J usage is TRBJ2-3; D is ambiguous. Germline CDR1 ENHRY, CDR2 SYGVKD. V was pared by 5 bases and J by 0 bases, with 9 bases between. The CDR3 is 14 amino acids. The CDR3 region is CAISKTESTDTQYF. CDR3 in DNA: TGTGCCATCAGTAAGACTGAGAGCACAGATACGCAGTATTTT.

The table lists this clonotype with many counts. The chain employs TRBV20-1 and TRBJ2-3; 10 nucleotides line up with TRBD2. Germline CDR1 is DFQATT and CDR2 is SNEGSKA (reference sequence). This CDR3 has 15 amino acids. The J segment lost 2 bases and the V segment lost 6 bases, leaving 8 bases of the junction unmatched. The CDR3 protein is CSALPGTSVTDTQYF. The DNA for the CDR3 is TGCAGTGCCCTACCCGGGACTAGCGTCACAGATACGCAGTATTTT.

Written as DNA, the CDR3 is TGCAGCGCGAGGGGGGGGCAGGGCAGCACAGATACGCAGTATTTT. Amino acids: CSARGGQGSTDTQYF. The V gene is TRBV29-1, the J gene TRBJ2-3, with a tentative D call TRBD2 (7 bases). Germline assignment: CDR1 SQVTM and CDR2 ANQGSEA. The CDR3 contains 15 residues. V was trimmed by 7 bases and J by 0 bases, leaving 17 bases between them.

This clonotype was seen a handful of times. V gene TRBV4-1 combines with J gene TRBJ2-7, with 7 bases matching TRBD1. V was clipped by 0 bases and J by 9 bases; unmatched bases: 14. This CDR3 region has 16 residues. The germline gives CDR1 MGHRA, CDR2 YSYEKL. CDR3 bases: TGCGCCAGCAGCCAAGATATCACAGGGGTCCTACGAGGGCAGTACTTC. Protein product: CASSQDITGVLRGQYF.

This clonotype has just a few counts. This chain joins TRBV6-2 or TRBV6-3 and TRBJ2-7; 8 nucleotides agree with TRBD2. The ends lost 6 bases at V and 3 bases at J; junction bases unmatched: 4. Per the germline V gene, CDR1 is MNHEY and CDR2 is SVGEGT. This CDR3 has 13 amino acids. CDR3 sequence (DNA): TGTGCCAGCAGACCCCTAGCGGGCTACGAGCAGTACTTC. Protein sequence: CASRPLAGYEQYF.

This clonotype appeared a few times. This sequence joins TRBV7-8 and TRBJ1-6; D is uncertain. Germline-derived CDR1 and CDR2 are SGHVS and FQNEAQ. The CDR3 has 18 amino acids. V was trimmed by 1 base and J by 0 bases, leaving 13 bases between them. Here the CDR3 reads CASSLVSRASSYNSPLHF. CDR3 DNA sequence: TGTGCCAGCAGCTTAGTTTCGCGGGCGAGCTCCTATAATTCACCCCTCCACTTT.

This clonotype was counted ten times or more. J is TRBJ2-1 and V is TRBV6-5, with D maybe TRBD1 (6 bases). The CDR3 runs 14 residues. Germline CDR1 and CDR2: MNHEY and SVGAGI. Trimming took 4 bases from V and 9 from J, leaving 16 bases between them. CDR3 in DNA: TGTGCCAGCAGTTCCGGCAGGGGAGACGGTGAGCAGTTCTTC. As protein: CASSSGRGDGEQFF.

V and J are TRBV11-2 and TRBJ1-1; unclear D gene. The CDR3 covers 15 residues. The germline V gene encodes CDR1 SGHAT and CDR2 FQNNGV. V was cut by 5 bases and J by 2 bases, with 15 bases left in between. Here the CDR3 reads CASSLDRAANTEAFF. In DNA form, the CDR3 reads TGTGCCAGCAGCCTCGATCGGGCGGCAAACACTGAAGCTTTCTTT.

This clonotype was found a few times. V usage is TRBV27 and J usage is TRBJ2-7; 9 bases match TRBD1. The ends lost 3 bases at V and 4 bases at J; junction bases unmatched: 7. The CDR3 totals 15 residues. CDR1 is MNHEY and CDR2 is SMNVEV in the germline V gene (reference sequence). This CDR3 is CASSLGTGIGYEQYF. Written as DNA, the CDR3 is TGTGCCAGCAGTTTGGGGACAGGGATTGGGTACGAGCAGTACTTC.

This clonotype occurred many times. The chain joins TRBV16 to TRBJ1-6; D uncertain. CDR1 and CDR2 (germline): KGHSY, FQNENV. Trimming took off 4 bases at V and 7 bases at J, with 11 bases between the two ends. The CDR3 loop spans 14 amino acids. DNA of the CDR3: TGTGCCAGCAGCCCGATCAGTGCGAATTCACCCCTCCACTTT. This translates into CASSPISANSPLHF.

This clonotype appeared a few times. The rearrangement links TRBV10-3 to TRBJ1-6, with TRBD1 matching over 8 bases. The CDR3 is made up of 15 amino acids. The germline V gene has CDR1 ENHRY and CDR2 SYGVKD. V lost 3 bases, J lost 8 bases, and 6 bases stayed unmatched. The CDR3 loop reads CAISDVRGLYSPLHF. CDR3 DNA: TGTGCCATCAGTGACGTCAGGGGGCTTTATTCACCCCTCCACTTT.

This rearrangement joins TRBV7-6 to TRBJ2-7; D ambiguous. Germline CDR1 is SGHVS and CDR2 is FNYEAQ. V was shortened by 1 base and J by 3 bases, with 7 bases between the two germline ends. The CDR3 runs 13 residues. The CDR3 nucleotides read TGTGCCAGCAGCTTAGGCGTTGACTACGAGCAGTACTTC. This encodes CASSLGVDYEQYF.

The chain carries TRBV27 and TRBJ2-1; D unclear. V was clipped by 6 bases and J by 10 bases, with 10 bases between them. The CDR3 covers 11 residues. Germline V gives CDR1 MNHEY, CDR2 SMNVEV (reference sequence). The CDR3 region is CASRRSGEQFF. In DNA, the CDR3 is TGTGCCAGCAGACGTAGTGGGGAGCAGTTCTTC.

The V gene is TRBV20-1, the J gene TRBJ2-3, with 9 bases aligning to TRBD2. This CDR3 spans 14 amino acids. V lost 6 bases to trimming and J lost 3 bases; unmatched junction nucleotides: 7. The V gene's germline CDR1 is DFQATT and CDR2 SNEGSKA (reference sequence). The CDR3 loop is CSAARGGATDTQYF. CDR3 coding DNA: TGCAGTGCGGCGCGCGGGGGGGCGACAGATACGCAGTATTTT.

This clonotype was counted many times. The chain couples TRBV3-1 to TRBJ2-3, with D perhaps given as TRBD1 or TRBD2 (5 bases each). This CDR3 comprises 16 residues. The germline V gene encodes CDR1 LGHDT and CDR2 YNNKEL (reference sequence). V was shortened by 1 base and J by 0 bases, with 11 bases between the two germline ends. The CDR3 spells CASSQGTGPSTDTQYF. The CDR3, as DNA: TGTGCCAGCAGCCAAGGCACGGGGCCAAGCACAGATACGCAGTATTTT.

The table lists this clonotype with many counts. This chain's CDR3 is CASSLASGFNTEAFF. The CDR3 nucleotides are TGCGCCAGCAGCTTAGCTTCCGGGTTCAACACTGAAGCTTTCTTT. The V and J genes are TRBV5-1 and TRBJ1-1, with D unresolved. The V end was cut by 2 bases, the J end by 2 bases, with 13 bases between. Germline CDR1 is SGHRS and CDR2 is YFSETQ. The CDR3 is made up of 15 amino acids. Supplemented by reference TRBV5-1 and TRBJ1-1, the full variable domain reads KAGVTQTPRYLIKTRGQQVTLSCSPISGHRSVSWYQQTPGQGLQFLFEYFSETQRNKGNFPGRFSGRQFSNSRSEMNVSTLELGDSALYLCASSLASGFNTEAFFGQGTRLTVV.

The chain links TRBV3-1 to TRBJ2-3; 7 nucleotides agree with TRBD2. Germline lookup yields CDR1 LGHDT and CDR2 YNNKEL (reference sequence). This CDR3 contains 15 residues. The junction had 5 bases not matched to a gene; V was cut back by 5 bases and J by 0 bases. In nucleotides, the CDR3 is TGTGCCAGCAGCAAAGCGGGATATAGCACAGATACGCAGTATTTT. Amino acid sequence: CASSKAGYSTDTQYF.